Below, 19 T cell receptor beta chains from the same sample are listed, as sequenced in a study of blood T cell repertoires in COVID-19. The method was immunoSEQ multiplex PCR; TCRdb's version includes in-frame clones alone and lacks a portion of them. This table has 200,000 or so clones, around 85% appearing once. Source material: peripheral blood. The receptors stem from a man in his sixties with COVID-19, enrolled during active disease.

This chain joins TRBV7-9 and TRBJ2-5, with D tentatively TRBD2 (6 bases). The CDR3 spans 16 residues. Germline V gene sequence: CDR1 SEHNR, CDR2 FQNEAQ (reference sequence). V gave up 8 bases and J gave up 2 bases, with 21 bases separating them. CDR3 sequence (DNA): TGTGCCAGCGGAGTTCGGGAGAGGGGTCGACAAGAGACCCAGTACTTC. Translated, it gives CASGVRERGRQETQYF.

CDR3 DNA sequence: TGTGCCAGCAGTCCCCAGGGTTTTACATTAAGCCAGCCCCAGCATTTT. Translated: CASSPQGFTLSQPQHF. The chain recombines TRBV27 with TRBJ1-5; D might be TRBD1 (5 bases). This CDR3 comprises 16 residues. Germline-derived CDR1 and CDR2 are MNHEY and SMNVEV (reference sequence). Trimming left V 5 bases short and J 7 bases short, with 21 bases between.

This chain joins TRBV29-1 and TRBJ2-1, with TRBD2 as a possible D gene (5 bases). The CDR3 is 14 amino acids. Trimming took 7 bases from V and 1 from J, leaving 14 bases between them. Germline V lookup: CDR1 SQVTM, CDR2 ANQGSEA. This CDR3 reads CSGRRPSSYNEQFF. The CDR3 DNA reads TGCAGCGGGCGGAGGCCCTCTTCCTACAATGAGCAGTTCTTC.

This sequence joins TRBV6-2 or TRBV6-3 and TRBJ2-5; 10 nucleotides align to TRBD1. From germline, CDR1 is MNHEY and CDR2 SVGEGT. V lost 5 bases, J lost 5 bases, and 8 bases stayed unmatched. The CDR3 extends over 15 amino acids. CDR3 loop: CASSRMWGQGETQYF. The CDR3 DNA follows: TGTGCCAGCAGTCGTATGTGGGGACAGGGGGAGACCCAGTACTTC.

CDR3 DNA sequence: TGTGCCAGCTATTCTAGCGGGATCACAGATACGCAGTATTTT. Translation: CASYSSGITDTQYF. This chain connects TRBV28 to TRBJ2-3; 9 bases are shared with TRBD2. The V gene's germline CDR1 is MDHEN and CDR2 SYDVKM. The CDR3 sequence is 14 residues long. V was clipped by 8 bases and J by 2 bases; unmatched bases: 5.

Here the CDR3 DNA reads TGTGCCAGCAGCCCGCTGGGACAGCCATACGAGCAGTACTTC. Its translation: CASSPLGQPYEQYF. This chain links TRBV13 with TRBJ2-7, with 7 bases identical to TRBD1. With 5 bases clipped from V and 4 bases from J, the junction kept 8 bases outside the gene matches. The germline CDR1 and CDR2 sequences are PRHDT and FYEKMQ (reference sequence). The CDR3 runs to 14 residues.

The chain has TRBV5-4 and TRBJ2-7; possibly TRBD2 for D (5 bases). Trimming took 2 bases from V and 6 from J, leaving 21 bases between them. Germline-derived CDR1 and CDR2 are SGHNT and YYREEE (reference sequence). CDR3 length: 16 amino acids. The CDR3 DNA reads TGTGCCAGCAGCTTCTCGAACCGGGCCGCTGAGGGCGAGCAGTACTTC. Protein: CASSFSNRAAEGEQYF.

This clone was counted between two and nine times. The chain employs TRBV10-3 and TRBJ1-2; 7 bases line up with TRBD1. The CDR3 covers 15 residues. The trim removed 0 bases at V and 2 bases at J, leaving 3 bases unmatched. Germline CDR1 and CDR2: ENHRY and SYGVKD. The CDR3 sequence: CAISESDRRNYGYTF. The CDR3 nucleotides are TGTGCCATCAGTGAGTCGGACAGGCGAAACTATGGCTACACCTTC.

This clone occurred a few times. The V call is TRBV19, the J call TRBJ1-5; D might be TRBD1 (6 bases). The V and J ends lost 5 bases and 0 bases respectively, with 14 bases between them. The V gene's germline CDR1 is LNHDA and CDR2 SQIVND (reference sequence). The length of the CDR3 is 16 residues. This CDR3 reads CASSFQTGYSNQPQHF. CDR3 DNA sequence: TGTGCCAGTAGTTTTCAGACAGGCTATAGCAATCAGCCCCAGCATTTT.

The chain couples TRBV19 to TRBJ1-2; D possibly corresponds to TRBD1 (6 bases). The germline V and J ends were trimmed by 3 bases and 2 bases, with 10 bases remaining between them. Per the germline V gene, CDR1 is LNHDA and CDR2 is SQIVND (reference sequence). This CDR3 is built from 14 residues. The DNA of the CDR3 is TGTGCCAGTAGTATCGGGGGGGCGAACTATGGCTACACCTTC. As protein: CASSIGGANYGYTF.

The chain links TRBV30 to TRBJ1-3; 7 nucleotides match TRBD1. The V and J ends lost 0 bases and 5 bases, in that order; junction bases with no gene match: 10. The CDR3 contains 16 residues. Germline V gene lookup returns CDR1 GTSNPN and CDR2 SVGIG (reference sequence). CDR3 sequence reads: CAWSVGVGGARNTIYF. For the CDR3, the DNA is TGTGCCTGGAGTGTAGGGGTAGGGGGCGCGAGAAACACCATATATTTT.

The chain couples TRBV10-3 to TRBJ1-3; the D gene is possibly TRBD1 (6 bases). Trimming removed 2 bases from V and 1 base from J, with 21 bases in between. The CDR3 has 19 residues. The germline V gene encodes CDR1 ENHRY and CDR2 SYGVKD. This CDR3 is CAISEAGTKPARSGNTIYF. The CDR3 nucleotides read TGTGCCATCAGTGAGGCCGGGACAAAGCCTGCTAGGTCTGGAAACACCATATATTTT.

V and J are TRBV5-4 and TRBJ1-2, with D unresolved. Germline V gene lookup returns CDR1 SGHNT and CDR2 YYREEE (reference sequence). The CDR3 is 13 residues long. Trimming stripped 2 bases from V and 0 bases from J, with 5 bases between. The CDR3 nucleotides are TGTGCCAGCAGCTTCAGATCTAACTATGGCTACACCTTC. This codes for CASSFRSNYGYTF. Based on the CDR3 plus reference TRBV5-4 and TRBJ1-2, the full variable domain is ETGVTQSPTHLIKTRGQQVTLRCSSQSGHNTVSWYQQALGQGPQFIFQYYREEENGRGNFPPRFSGLQFPNYSSELNVNALELDDSALYLCASSFRSNYGYTFGSGTRLTVV.

The chain couples TRBV30 to TRBJ2-6; TRBD1 matches at 8 bases. V shed 2 bases and J 2 bases; nucleotides not matched to a gene: 11. The CDR3 is 18 amino acids. Looked up from germline, CDR1 is GTSNPN and CDR2 is SVGIG (reference sequence). The CDR3 nucleotides read TGTGCCTGGAGTTTTGATCGGGACAGGTATGCTGGGGCCAACGTCCTGACTTTC. Protein: CAWSFDRDRYAGANVLTF.

A word on this clone: In the same sample, other DNA sequences code for this CDR3. The CDR3 sequence: CASSLDPGQGTEAFF. The CDR3 region has the DNA TGTGCCAGCAGCTTAGACCCGGGTCAGGGCACTGAAGCTTTCTTT. V and J are TRBV7-6 and TRBJ1-1; TRBD1 might be the D (5 bases). V was shortened by 1 base and J by 4 bases, with 13 bases between the two germline ends. Germline V gene sequence: CDR1 SGHVS, CDR2 FNYEAQ. The CDR3 runs to 15 residues.

The chain links TRBV11-2 to TRBJ2-2; TRBD1 matches at 12 bases. Germline loops: CDR1 SGHAT, CDR2 FQNNGV. CDR3 size: 15 residues. V gave up 3 bases and J gave up 5 bases; unmatched junction bases: 1. The CDR3 region is CASSLGQGATGELFF. As DNA, the CDR3 is TGTGCCAGCAGCTTGGGACAGGGGGCGACCGGGGAGCTGTTTTTT.

The chain carries TRBV9 and TRBJ2-1; the D gene is possibly TRBD2 (6 bases). Germline V lookup: CDR1 SGDLS, CDR2 YYNGEE. CDR3 size: 14 residues. V gave up 4 bases and J gave up 6 bases, with 14 bases separating them. As DNA, the CDR3 is TGTGCCAGCAGCACGGGACTTCTAGGCAATGAGCAGTTCTTC. Residues: CASSTGLLGNEQFF.

V usage is TRBV30 and J usage is TRBJ2-1; 14 bases match TRBD2. V shed 0 bases and J 13 bases; nucleotides not matched to a gene: 2. Germline V lookup: CDR1 GTSNPN, CDR2 SVGIG (reference sequence). The CDR3 spans 13 residues. CDR3 in amino acids: CAWSVGLAGVQFF. The CDR3 bases are TGTGCCTGGAGTGTGGGACTAGCGGGAGTTCAGTTCTTC.

The rearrangement uses TRBV10-3 and TRBJ1-1; possible D gene TRBD1, 5 bases. The germline V gene has CDR1 ENHRY and CDR2 SYGVKD. CDR3 length: 14 amino acids. Trimming pared 4 bases from V and 1 base from J, leaving 10 bases between. The CDR3 region is CAISAGTQNTEAFF. The CDR3 region has the DNA TGTGCCATCAGTGCCGGGACTCAGAACACTGAAGCTTTCTTT.